Described below is a single T cell receptor (beta chain) sequence and its context. Its antigen is currently unknown. This sample was taken from a study of shared clonotypes between healthy human individuals. Terminally differentiated effector memory CD45RA+ cells were excluded by CCR7 positive selection of CD45RO-negative cells. Sorted subsets were amplified in replicate PCRs using around 200 ng DNA, about 30,000 T cell genomes. The table came from immunoSEQ multiplex PCR; TCRdb's copy has only in-frame clones and leaves some out. The sample includes under 600,000 clones, 95% to 98% of them seen just once. Study outcomes and limitations: An expected dependence of interdonor clonotype sharing on sequencing depth was noted. Rarefaction demonstrated incomplete sorted-subset sequencing despite large depth. The donor pool, a small one, limited the genetic and exposure-history diversity represented.

Germline-derived CDR1 and CDR2 are SGHDN and FVKESK. The CDR3 consists of 20 residues. With V trimmed by 1 base and J by 0 bases, 10 bases remained unmatched. Sequencing was carried out using naive CD8+ T cells sorted from blood. The genes are TRBV14 and TRBJ2-2; 11 nucleotides match TRBD2. This sequence originates from a man aged 30 to 45 in good health. The CDR3 is CASSQGAGTSGDTNTGELFF. CDR3 nucleotide sequence: TGTGCCAGCAGCCAAGGGGCCGGGACTAGCGGAGATACGAACACCGGGGAGCTGTTTTTT.